A selection of T cell receptor beta chains follows, all from one sample in a study of resident and recirculating memory T cells in vitiligo. Assay used: immunoSEQ multiplex PCR; TCRdb lists only in-frame clones, some missing. The table shows about 320 clones, with around 75% occurring only once. The sequencing sample was made of lesional skin. The origin of the receptors is a male donor with vitiligo. CDR3s include the opening cysteine and the closing phenylalanine or tryptophan. The D gene is left open where the match is weak. Clone size is not always given. Where it is, it says once, few, many or a class for expanded clones.

D | J | size | V | CDR3 | DNA
TRBD2 | TRBJ2-1 | . | TRBV2 | CASGERGTNEQFF | TGTGCCAGCGGGGAGCGGGGCACCAATGAGCAGTTCTTC
. | TRBJ1-6 | once | TRBV5-1 | CASSLARGNSPLHF | TGCGCCAGCAGCTTGGCCCGGGGGAACTCACCCCTCCACTTT
TRBD2 | TRBJ2-3 | . | TRBV9 | CASSVAGGRDTQYF | TGTGCCAGCAGCGTAGCAGGCGGGAGGGATACGCAGTATTTT
. | TRBJ2-7 | . | TRBV27 | CASSPPVPPYEQYF | TGTGCCAGCAGTCCCCCCGTCCCCCCCTACGAGCAGTACTTC
TRBD1 | TRBJ2-7 | few | TRBV5-1 | CASQGTGPYEQYF | TGCGCCTCCCAAGGGACAGGGCCCTACGAGCAGTACTTC
TRBD2 | TRBJ2-3 | . | TRBV5-1 | CASGYGTSATDTQYF | TGCGCCAGCGGATACGGGACTAGCGCCACAGATACGCAGTATTTT
TRBD1 | TRBJ1-2 | . | TRBV7-2 | CASSATGAAYGYTF | TGTGCCAGCAGCGCGACAGGGGCCGCCTATGGCTACACCTTC
. | TRBJ1-5 | . | TRBV27 | CASRARRVSASNQPQHF | TGTGCCAGCAGGGCCCGACGGGTCTCGGCGAGCAATCAGCCCCAGCATTTT
TRBD2 | TRBJ2-1 | . | TRBV28 | CASSPLGLAGYGEQFF | TGTGCCAGCAGCCCCCTGGGACTAGCGGGATATGGTGAGCAGTTCTTC
. | TRBJ2-7 | . | TRBV30 | CAWSVPGGSHEQYF | TGTGCCTGGAGTGTACCGGGTGGGAGCCACGAGCAGTACTTC
. | TRBJ2-1 | . | TRBV6-5 | CASSFGTYNEQFF | TGTGCCAGCAGTTTCGGGACCTACAATGAGCAGTTCTTC
. | TRBJ2-3 | . | TRBV28 | CASSYLAASTDTQYF | TGTGCCAGCAGCTATCTGGCGGCTAGTACAGATACGCAGTATTTT
. | TRBJ1-2 | . | TRBV7-8 | CASSLGAVDYGYTF | TGTGCCAGCAGCTTAGGAGCGGTGGACTATGGCTACACCTTC
TRBD1 | TRBJ2-3 | . | TRBV7-3 | CASSPRVGGADTQYF | TGTGCCAGCAGCCCCCGAGTAGGGGGCGCAGATACGCAGTATTTT
TRBD1 | TRBJ2-1 | . | TRBV5-6 | CASSRQGLRNEQFF | TGTGCCAGCAGCCGACAGGGTCTCCGGAATGAGCAGTTCTTC
. | TRBJ1-1 | few | TRBV5-6 | CASSSPGHKNTEAFF | TGTGCCAGCAGCTCGCCGGGACACAAGAACACTGAAGCTTTCTTT
TRBD2 | TRBJ2-1 | . | TRBV11-3 | CASSLEVGLAGLDNNEQFF | TGTGCCAGCAGCTTAGAGGTGGGACTAGCGGGACTGGATAACAATGAGCAGTTCTTC
TRBD2 | TRBJ2-3 | . | TRBV28 | CASSSAALAGVTDTQYF | TGTGCCAGCAGTTCCGCCGCTCTAGCGGGAGTTACAGATACGCAGTATTTT
TRBD1 | TRBJ1-1 | once | TRBV7-2 | CASSFWTGMNTEAFF | TGTGCCAGCAGCTTTTGGACAGGGATGAACACTGAAGCTTTCTTT
TRBD1 | TRBJ2-7 | . | TRBV10-3 | CAIRVTGGWLDEQYF | TGTGCCATCAGAGTAACAGGGGGCTGGTTAGACGAGCAGTACTTC
TRBD1 | TRBJ2-1 | . | TRBV9 | CASSVGQGAHNEQFF | TGTGCCAGCAGCGTAGGACAGGGGGCGCATAATGAGCAGTTCTTC
TRBD1 | TRBJ2-7 | . | TRBV6-5 | CASTYGQGPYEQYF | TGTGCCAGCACCTACGGACAGGGTCCCTACGAGCAGTACTTC
TRBD1 | TRBJ2-7 | once | TRBV4-2 | CASSHAPLDRGSYEQYF | TGTGCCAGCAGCCATGCCCCTTTGGACAGGGGCTCCTACGAGCAGTACTTC
. | TRBJ2-7 | . | TRBV6-5 | CASRPGTVFEQYF | TGTGCCAGCAGACCGGGGACTGTCTTCGAGCAGTACTTC
. | TRBJ2-5 | . | TRBV11-3 | CASSLDGPGILEETQYF | TGTGCCAGCAGCTTAGACGGTCCGGGAATTCTGGAAGAGACCCAGTACTTC
TRBD2 | TRBJ2-3 | . | TRBV27 | CASSSPTSGKADTQYF | TGTGCCAGCAGTTCCCCGACTAGCGGGAAGGCAGATACGCAGTATTTT
TRBD1 | TRBJ2-4 | . | TRBV11-2 | CASKGAGLLAKNIQYF | TGTGCCAGCAAGGGGGCCGGTCTTCTAGCCAAAAACATTCAGTACTTC